This T cell receptor beta chain came from a study of neurological immune-mediated disorders (dated by TCRdb to 2018 to 2020). With regard to the full study: Using UMI-based sequencing, the study compared peripheral blood TCR-beta repertoires from patients with HTLV-I-associated myelopathy (HAM/TSP), patients with multiple sclerosis, and healthy controls. Longitudinal HAM/TSP donors and healthy donors each had 3 time-points at intervals of roughly 3-40 months. The cohort included 60 to 70 subjects: some 14 with HAM/TSP, about 34 with multiple sclerosis, and 20 or so healthy controls. Longitudinal samples, technical triplicates and paired sorted CD4+ and CD8+ T-cell subsets, alongside PBMC samples, were included among the approximately 98 TCR-beta libraries. Results and caveats for the whole study, not just this receptor: The highest TCR clonal expansion was observed in HAM/TSP patients, whereas the lowest was observed in MS patients, even when compared with healthy controls. No identical CDR3 amino acid sequences were found to be shared among expanded clones across subjects, suggesting that TCR-beta repertoires were private in all groups.

The CDR3, from cysteine to phenylalanine, totals 13 residues. The CDR3 DNA has 39 bases and is translated from base 1. The germline V gene supplies CDR1 MDHEN and CDR2 SYDVKM. V is reduced by 4 bases and J by 0 bases, leaving a spacing of 4 bases between them. In the paper's terms, the time point label means: longitudinal time-point 1 (baseline). For unsorted PBMC libraries, 2 million PBMCs were used after storage in RNAlater at -80 degrees C until RNA extraction. PBMCs were separated from peripheral blood using Ficoll-Hypaque density gradient centrifugation and then cryopreserved in liquid nitrogen. cDNA was synthesized by template-switch 5'RACE using a primer carrying a 10-nucleotide random unique molecular identifier by which each TCR transcript was tagged. Over 190 million TCR-beta sequences, covering 15-18 subjects, were produced in each sequencing run. Total RNA was extracted with the RNeasy kit. Using the KAPA Real-time Library Amplification kit, TCR-beta VDJ regions were amplified with primers for the TCR constant region and the 5'RACE anchor. Sample indexes and Illumina adaptors were added in a first PCR, and a second PCR then increased library yield. After purification with Ampure beads, the TCR product of roughly 650 bp was size-selected on a 2% E-gel SizeSelection system. Before pooling, library quality was assessed on a Bioanalyzer, concentration was determined with Qubit, and library quantification was performed with the Kapa Library Quantification kit. Libraries were sequenced paired-end 2 x 150 bp on an Illumina HiSeq 2500. To increase sequence diversity, about 23-32% phiX was spiked into each library pool. Turning to the authors' computational methods: Quality-filtered reads were processed with the UMI-based MiGEC pipeline, which removed over 75% of raw TCR sequences during error correction. VDJ genes were aligned to IMGT germline references, and clonotypes were defined by unique CDR3 amino acid sequence plus V-J genes. Clonal expansion, Shannon diversity and CDR3 relatedness (CalcPairwiseDistances, ClusterSamples) were evaluated with VDJtools, and phylogenetic trees were built with CLCbio workbench. A clone was classed as expanded if it had 8 or more unique UMIs, a cutoff based on coefficient-of-variation modelling across technical triplicates. The public reads were quality trimmed at Q25 with fastp and then assembled into clones with MiXCR by TCRdb, keeping productive beta chains. Each CDR3 protein gets just one entry, which takes the most common genes and DNA from the rows behind it. V and J calls and clone size were set by TCRdb, not the authors. The sample table contains tens of thousands of distinct CDR3 sequences; only one count was recorded for about 10% of them. The biggest ten clones account for 6.5% to 8.5% of the sample.

In this sample, this clonotype turned up many times. The antigen this receptor binds is unknown. Base-call qualities are not available, and no considerably larger clone is one nucleotide away. The sequencing input was PBMCs. This sequence uses TRBV28 and TRBJ1-5; the D segment cannot be called with confidence. The sequence came from a male donor with HTLV-1-associated myelopathy (HAM/TSP). The encoded CDR3 is CASSSFSNQPQHF. The sequence in DNA is TGTGCCAGCAGTTCGTTTAGCAATCAGCCCCAGCATTTT.